The TCR beta chain described here comes from a study of human T cells and chemical hapten exposure. Turning to the study itself: Patients additionally received therapeutic doses of diphenylcyclopropenone on the scalp once a week, and this continued throughout the approximately 23-week study.

Time point given: patch test 3, about 24 weeks after DPC sensitization. Treatment reported: therapeutic diphenylcyclopropenone sensitization with weekly scalp DPC. Extraction yielded total RNA from whole blood (unfractionated). Blood was drawn before each patch test was applied. Notes on the study in general: Following DPC sensitization, TCRs present above 1 in 1000 frequency showed no change.

Germline V gene data show CDR1 as SQVTM and CDR2 as ANQGSEA. Trimming removed 2 bases at V and 10 bases at J, with 14 bases between. This CDR3 has 12 residues. TCRdb itself ran the RACE reads through MiXCR, one entry per CDR3 protein. The sample shows more than 35,000 distinct CDR3 sequences, about 13% of them seen only once. This clonotype has a handful of counts. The target antigen is unknown. This specimen consisted of whole blood, obtained in connection with sensitization to the hapten diphenylcyclopropenone (DPC). The rearrangement links TRBV29-1 to TRBJ1-1; a weak D match, TRBD1 (6 bases). This clonotype was sampled from a woman aged 40 to 49 with alopecia areata. Some clones in this sample may be carry-over from other donors' samples. The CDR3, as DNA: TGCAGCGTTGAACGAGGGGGGATGGGAGCTTTCTTT. Its translation: CSVERGGMGAFF.